The 27 T cell receptor beta chains presented below share a single source sample, sequenced in a study of OX40 agonist ivuxolimab in advanced cancers. Measured with immunoSEQ multiplex PCR; TCRdb has only the in-frame clones, and not every one. In the table there are some 50,000 clones, about nine tenths of which are singletons. The specimen was CD4+ or CD8+ T cells sorted from blood, collected in a trial of the OX40 agonist ivuxolimab. The receptors were gathered from an adult with an advanced solid tumor such as melanoma, head and neck, liver or kidney cancer.

The genes are TRBV18 and TRBJ1-1; the D is unclear. The CDR3 is 13 amino acids. V gave up 2 bases and J gave up 1 base, with 5 bases separating them. CDR1 and CDR2 (germline): KGHSH, LQKENI. Here the CDR3 reads CASSPAENTEAFF. CDR3 DNA: TGTGCCAGCTCACCAGCGGAGAACACTGAAGCTTTCTTT.

The chain recombines TRBV15 with TRBJ2-7, with no clear D. Germline assignment: CDR1 LNHNV and CDR2 YYDKDF (reference sequence). The CDR3 length is 12 residues. The V end lost 0 bases, the J end lost 6 bases, and 6 bases lay between the germline ends. CDR3 protein: CATSREAGEQYF. For the CDR3, the DNA is TGTGCCACCAGCAGAGAGGCAGGCGAGCAGTACTTC.

V gene TRBV11-2 combines with J gene TRBJ2-5; TRBD2 aligns across 12 bases. The germline CDR1 and CDR2 sequences are SGHAT and FQNNGV. The CDR3 totals 16 residues. J gave up 4 bases and V 5 bases, and 8 bases lay outside the gene matches. DNA for the CDR3: TGTGCCAGCAGCGACGGACTAGCGGGGATGAGAGAGACCCAGTACTTC. Protein product: CASSDGLAGMRETQYF.

The rearrangement joins TRBV5-4 to TRBJ1-1; 8 nucleotides align to TRBD1. Trimming took 3 bases from V and 1 from J; bases not matched to a gene: 8. Germline-derived CDR1 and CDR2 are SGHNT and YYREEE (reference sequence). The CDR3 runs 16 residues. CDR3 amino acids: CASSSFSQGANTEAFF. The CDR3 DNA reads as TGTGCCAGCAGCTCCTTCTCGCAGGGGGCGAACACTGAAGCTTTCTTT.

The chain recombines TRBV2 with TRBJ2-1, with 14 nucleotides matching TRBD2. The CDR3 contains 16 residues. Germline-derived CDR1 and CDR2 are SNHLY and FYNNEI. After removal of 4 bases from V and 10 bases from J, the junction contained 9 bases not matched to a gene. CDR3: CASSARLAGGPQEQFF. CDR3 sequence (DNA): TGTGCCAGCAGTGCCCGACTAGCGGGAGGGCCCCAAGAGCAGTTCTTC. The complete variable domain, with remaining parts taken from reference TRBV2 and TRBJ2-1, reads EPEVTQTPSHQVTQMGQEVILRCVPISNHLYFYWYRQILGQKVEFLVSFYNNEISEKSEIFDDQFSVERPDGSNFTLKIRSTKLEDSAMYFCASSARLAGGPQEQFFGPGTRLTVL.

The gene calls are TRBV2 and TRBJ2-1; 8 bases match TRBD2. CDR1 SNHLY and CDR2 FYNNEI come from the germline V gene. This CDR3 has 15 residues. J lost 11 bases, V lost 5 bases, and 14 bases had no gene match. As DNA, the CDR3 is TGTGCCAGCAGTCCTAGGGAAGCGGGGGTCCAAAAGCAGTTCTTC. Translating gives CASSPREAGVQKQFF.

V gene TRBV9 combines with J gene TRBJ2-1; TRBD2 is a possible D gene (5 bases). Germline V gene sequence: CDR1 SGDLS, CDR2 YYNGEE. This CDR3 spans 14 amino acids. Trimming took 3 bases from V and 5 from J, leaving 12 bases between them. CDR3 sequence: CASSGGLLDNEQFF. The CDR3 coding sequence is TGTGCCAGCAGCGGCGGACTCCTCGACAATGAGCAGTTCTTC.

The J gene is TRBJ2-2, the V gene TRBV5-6; tentative D call: TRBD1 (6 bases). Germline V gives CDR1 SGHDT, CDR2 YYEEEE. CDR3 length equals 14 residues. The V end lost 4 bases, the J end lost 6 bases, and 13 bases lay between the germline ends. The chain's CDR3 is CASSPQGFAGELFF. As DNA, the CDR3 is TGTGCCAGCAGCCCACAGGGTTTCGCCGGGGAGCTGTTTTTT.

The rearrangement joins TRBV7-9 to TRBJ2-1; D remains ambiguous. This CDR3 has 12 amino acids. Germline CDR1 is SEHNR and CDR2 is FQNEAQ (reference sequence). V was shortened by 2 bases and J by 6 bases, with 5 bases between the two germline ends. CDR3 loop: CASSLSLNEQFF. CDR3 coding DNA: TGTGCCAGCAGCTTAAGTCTCAATGAGCAGTTCTTC.

CDR3 coding DNA: TGTGCCAGCAGCTTGTGGGAGAACACTGAAGCTTTCTTT. It specifies CASSLWENTEAFF. V gene TRBV5-4 combines with J gene TRBJ1-1, with unresolved D. The CDR3 is made up of 13 amino acids. Trimming shortened V by 1 base and J by 1 base, and 5 bases separated the two germline ends. CDR1 and CDR2 from the germline V gene are SGHNT and YYREEE (reference sequence). The full variable domain, with the rest looked up from reference TRBV5-4 and TRBJ1-1, is ETGVTQSPTHLIKTRGQQVTLRCSSQSGHNTVSWYQQALGQGPQFIFQYYREEENGRGNFPPRFSGLQFPNYSSELNVNALELDDSALYLCASSLWENTEAFFGQGTRLTVV.

Only a few counts were recorded for this clone. The CDR3 region has the DNA TGTGCCAGCAGCGACTCCTCCAATACGCAGTATTTT. Its translation is CASSDSSNTQYF. This chain uses TRBV6-1 with TRBJ2-3, with D uncertain. Trimming shortened V by 6 bases and J by 7 bases, and 11 bases separated the two germline ends. This CDR3 has 12 residues. Germline values: CDR1 MNHNS, CDR2 SASEGT.

This chain joins TRBV10-3 and TRBJ1-2, with TRBD1 identical over 9 bases. The CDR3 covers 15 residues. Germline values: CDR1 ENHRY, CDR2 SYGVKD. Trimming at V came to 4 bases and at J to 4 bases, leaving 7 bases not matched to a gene. DNA of the CDR3: TGTGCCATCAGTGCGGACAGGGGAATTCTCTATGGCTACACCTTC. It codes for CAISADRGILYGYTF.

This clone was picked up one time. V gene TRBV10-2 combines with J gene TRBJ2-1; 10 positions match TRBD2. From germline, CDR1 is WSHSY and CDR2 SAAADI. V shed 7 bases, J shed 4 bases, and the junction held 4 bases outside the gene matches. This CDR3 region has 14 residues. CDR3 sequence: CASTLAGVYNEQFF. CDR3 nucleotide sequence: TGCGCCAGCACGCTAGCGGGAGTGTACAATGAGCAGTTCTTC.

This chain links TRBV18 with TRBJ1-2; D not resolved. Trimming stripped 3 bases from V and 1 base from J, with 12 bases between. Looked up from germline, CDR1 is KGHSH and CDR2 is LQKENI. This CDR3 is built from 15 residues. In DNA, the CDR3 is TGTGCCAGCTCACCTTCTCAGGAGTTTAACTATGGCTACACCTTC. Residues: CASSPSQEFNYGYTF.

The rearrangement uses TRBV28 and TRBJ2-7; D ambiguous. Germline V gene data show CDR1 as MDHEN and CDR2 as SYDVKM. This CDR3 is 11 amino acids long. V lost 5 bases and J 3 bases, leaving 5 bases between the germline ends. Written as DNA, the CDR3 is TGTGCCAGCAGTGACCGCTACGAGCAGTACTTC. This translates into CASSDRYEQYF.

The gene calls are TRBV19 and TRBJ2-5; TRBD1 might be the D (6 bases). CDR3 size: 13 residues. Germline V CDR1 and CDR2: LNHDA, SQIVND (reference sequence). Trimming pared 7 bases from V and 1 base from J, leaving 10 bases between. The DNA of the CDR3 is TGTGCCAGTAATAAGGGGGTCCAAGAGACCCAGTACTTC. Protein product: CASNKGVQETQYF.

The CDR3 DNA follows: TGTGCCAGCAGCCCGCGGCGTTTGCAGAACACTGAAGCTTTCTTT. It yields the protein CASSPRRLQNTEAFF. This rearrangement joins TRBV7-5 to TRBJ1-1. TRBV7-5 is tagged as a pseudogene. The CDR3 sequence is 15 residues long.

This chain's CDR3 is CASSATGVYEQYF. The DNA of the CDR3 is TGTGCCAGCAGCGCGACAGGGGTCTACGAGCAGTACTTC. The chain uses TRBV7-9 and TRBJ2-7, with TRBD1 identical over 8 bases. CDR1 SEHNR and CDR2 FQNEAQ come from the germline V gene (reference sequence). The V and J ends lost 5 bases and 3 bases, in that order; junction bases with no gene match: 3. This CDR3 is 13 amino acids long.

This clone was recorded once. The V call is TRBV27, the J call TRBJ2-3, with TRBD1 matching over 9 bases. V dropped 5 bases and J dropped 3; count of bases not matched to a gene: 12. CDR1 MNHEY and CDR2 SMNVEV come from the germline V gene (reference sequence). CDR3 length: 17 residues. CDR3 coding DNA: TGTGCCAGCAGTGGCTCCTGGACAGGGGTTCGGACAGATACGCAGTATTTT. This gives the protein CASSGSWTGVRTDTQYF.

The CDR3 bases are TGTGCCAGCAGCCCAACGACAGGGATCGGCTACACCTTC. It is translated as CASSPTTGIGYTF. The genes are TRBV7-3 and TRBJ1-2, with TRBD1 identical over 7 bases. This CDR3 spans 13 amino acids. CDR1 and CDR2 (germline): SGHTA, FQGTGA. J lost 8 bases, V lost 5 bases, and 8 bases had no gene match.

This clone was seen a few times. J is TRBJ1-1 and V is TRBV10-2; perhaps TRBD1 as D (5 bases). There are 14 residues in the CDR3. V lost 4 bases and J lost 10, with 19 bases in between. The germline V gene has CDR1 WSHSY and CDR2 SAAADI. The CDR3 DNA reads as TGCGCCAGCAGTGTCGGGGCAGCCCGTGGGGGAGCTTTCTTT. Protein sequence: CASSVGAARGGAFF.

This chain uses TRBV11-3 with TRBJ2-2; D gene uncertain. V shed 2 bases and J shed 4 bases, with 11 bases lying between them. The germline CDR1 and CDR2 sequences are SGHNT and YENEEA. This CDR3 contains 15 residues. The CDR3 nucleotides are TGTGCCAGCAGCTTATCGGCGGACCGCACCGGGGAGCTGTTTTTT. This sequence encodes CASSLSADRTGELFF. Full variable domain (outside the CDR3, taken from reference TRBV11-3 and TRBJ2-2): EAGVVQSPRYKIIEKKQPVAFWCNPISGHNTLYWYLQNLGQGPELLIRYENEEAVDDSQLPKDRFSAERLKGVDSTLKIQPAELGDSAVYLCASSLSADRTGELFFGEGSRLTVL.

The V gene is TRBV6-1, the J gene TRBJ1-2; possible D gene TRBD1, 6 bases. The CDR3 has 11 residues. Trimming took off 7 bases at V and 7 bases at J, with 10 bases between the two ends. CDR1 is MNHNS and CDR2 is SASEGT in the germline V gene. The CDR3 spells CASTLGGGYTF. For the CDR3, the DNA is TGTGCCAGCACTCTAGGGGGTGGCTACACCTTC.

The rearrangement uses TRBV7-9 and TRBJ2-5; D is unclear. Per the germline V gene, CDR1 is SEHNR and CDR2 is FQNEAQ (reference sequence). This CDR3 contains 16 residues. Deletions cut 3 bases from V and 2 bases from J, with 16 bases between. Written as DNA, the CDR3 is TGTGCCAGCAGCTTTGCAGGTTTGGGGTCGCAAGAGACCCAGTACTTC. Protein product: CASSFAGLGSQETQYF.

The V call is TRBV7-9, the J call TRBJ2-7; D remains unclear. Trimming cost V 1 base and J 1 base, with 2 bases left between them. The CDR3 loop spans 12 amino acids. Germline values: CDR1 SEHNR, CDR2 FQNEAQ (reference sequence). CDR3 amino acids: CASSLVSYEQYF. The CDR3 DNA sequence: TGTGCCAGCAGCTTAGTTTCCTACGAGCAGTACTTC.

This clone was recorded once. This chain links TRBV27 with TRBJ2-2; 9 bases align to TRBD2. This CDR3 contains 18 residues. V lost 3 bases, J lost 3 bases, and 11 bases stayed unmatched. The V gene's germline CDR1 is MNHEY and CDR2 SMNVEV (reference sequence). For the CDR3, the DNA is TGTGCCAGCAGTTTTTCCTCACTAGCGGGCCGGGACACCGGGGAGCTGTTTTTT. Translated: CASSFSSLAGRDTGELFF.

The J gene is TRBJ2-5, the V gene TRBV6-5; D may be TRBD2 (9 bases). The germline V and J ends were trimmed by 6 bases and 5 bases, with 19 bases remaining between them. In germline, CDR1 is MNHEY, CDR2 SVGAGI. The CDR3 has 15 residues. CDR3 residues: CASSQGAGGLETQYF. The CDR3, as DNA: TGTGCCAGCAGCCAGGGGGCGGGGGGGCTTGAGACCCAGTACTTC.